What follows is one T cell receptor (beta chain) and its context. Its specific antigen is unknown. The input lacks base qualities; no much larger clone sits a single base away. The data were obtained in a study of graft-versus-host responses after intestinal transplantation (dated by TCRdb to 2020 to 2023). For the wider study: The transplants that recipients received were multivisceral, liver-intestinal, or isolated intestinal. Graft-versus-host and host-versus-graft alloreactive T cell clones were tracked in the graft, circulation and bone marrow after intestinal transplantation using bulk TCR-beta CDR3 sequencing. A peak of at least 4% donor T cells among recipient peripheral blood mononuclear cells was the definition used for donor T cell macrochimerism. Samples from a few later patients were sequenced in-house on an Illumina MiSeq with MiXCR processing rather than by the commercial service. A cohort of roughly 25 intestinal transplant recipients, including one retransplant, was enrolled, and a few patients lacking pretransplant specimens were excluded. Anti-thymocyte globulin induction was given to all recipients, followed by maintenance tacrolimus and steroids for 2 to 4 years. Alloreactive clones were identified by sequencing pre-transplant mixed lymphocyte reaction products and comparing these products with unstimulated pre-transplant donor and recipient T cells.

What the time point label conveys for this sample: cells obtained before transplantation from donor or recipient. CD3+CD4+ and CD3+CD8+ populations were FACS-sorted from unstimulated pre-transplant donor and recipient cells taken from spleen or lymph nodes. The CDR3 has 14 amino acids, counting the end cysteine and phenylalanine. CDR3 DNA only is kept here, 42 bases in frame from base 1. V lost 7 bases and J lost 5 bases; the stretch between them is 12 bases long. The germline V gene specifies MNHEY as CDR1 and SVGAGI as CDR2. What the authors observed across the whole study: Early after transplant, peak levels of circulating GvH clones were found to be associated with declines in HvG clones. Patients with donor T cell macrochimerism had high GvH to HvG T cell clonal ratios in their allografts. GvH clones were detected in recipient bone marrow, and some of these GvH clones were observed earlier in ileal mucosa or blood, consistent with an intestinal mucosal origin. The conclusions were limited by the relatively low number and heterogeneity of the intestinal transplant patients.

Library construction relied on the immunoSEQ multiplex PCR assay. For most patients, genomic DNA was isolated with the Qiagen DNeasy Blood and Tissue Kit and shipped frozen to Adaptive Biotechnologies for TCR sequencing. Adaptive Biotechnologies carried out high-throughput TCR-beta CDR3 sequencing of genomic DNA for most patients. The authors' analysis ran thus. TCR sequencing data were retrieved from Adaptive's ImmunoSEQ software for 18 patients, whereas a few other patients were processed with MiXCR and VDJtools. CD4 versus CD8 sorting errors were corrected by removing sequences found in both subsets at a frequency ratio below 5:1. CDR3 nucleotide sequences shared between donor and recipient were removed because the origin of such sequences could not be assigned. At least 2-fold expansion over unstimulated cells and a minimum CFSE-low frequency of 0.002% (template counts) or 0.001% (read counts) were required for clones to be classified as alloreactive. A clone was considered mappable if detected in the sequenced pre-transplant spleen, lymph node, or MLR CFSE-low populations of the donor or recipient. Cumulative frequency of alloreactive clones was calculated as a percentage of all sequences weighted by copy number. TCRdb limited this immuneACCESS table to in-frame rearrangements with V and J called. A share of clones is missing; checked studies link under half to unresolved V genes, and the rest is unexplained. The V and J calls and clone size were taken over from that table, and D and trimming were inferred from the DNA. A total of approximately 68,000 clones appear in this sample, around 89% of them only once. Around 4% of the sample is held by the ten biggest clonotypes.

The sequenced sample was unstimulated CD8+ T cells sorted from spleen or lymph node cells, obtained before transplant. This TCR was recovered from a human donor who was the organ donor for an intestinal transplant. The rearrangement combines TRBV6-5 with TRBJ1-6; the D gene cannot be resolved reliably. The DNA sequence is TGTGCCAGCACTCCCAGCCAGGATAATTCACCCCTCCACTTT. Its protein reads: CASTPSQDNSPLHF.